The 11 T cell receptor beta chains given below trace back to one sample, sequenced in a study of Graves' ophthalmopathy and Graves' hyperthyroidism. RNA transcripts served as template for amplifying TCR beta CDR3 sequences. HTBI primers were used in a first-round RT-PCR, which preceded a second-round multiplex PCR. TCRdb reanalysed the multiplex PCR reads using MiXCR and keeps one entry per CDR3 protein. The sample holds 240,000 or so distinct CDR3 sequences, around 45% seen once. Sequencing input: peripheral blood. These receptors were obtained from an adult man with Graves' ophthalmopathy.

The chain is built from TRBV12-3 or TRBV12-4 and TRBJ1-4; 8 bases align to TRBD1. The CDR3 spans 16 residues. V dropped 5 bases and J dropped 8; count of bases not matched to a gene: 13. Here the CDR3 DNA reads TGTGCCAGCAGTCCCGGACAGGGCTTAAGGGGGGAAAAACTGTTTTTT. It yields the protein CASSPGQGLRGEKLFF.

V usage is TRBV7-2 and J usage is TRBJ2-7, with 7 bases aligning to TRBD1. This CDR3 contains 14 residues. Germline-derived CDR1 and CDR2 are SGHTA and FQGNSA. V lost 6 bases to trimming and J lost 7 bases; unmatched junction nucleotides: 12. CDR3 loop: CASSVTDRFGEQYF. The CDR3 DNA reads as TGTGCCAGCAGTGTGACGGACAGGTTCGGGGAGCAGTACTTC.

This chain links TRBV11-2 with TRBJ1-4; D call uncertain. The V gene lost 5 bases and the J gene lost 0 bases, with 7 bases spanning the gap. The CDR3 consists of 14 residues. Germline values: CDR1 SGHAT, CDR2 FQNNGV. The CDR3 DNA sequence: TGTGCCAGCAGCGAGACTACAACTAATGAAAAACTGTTTTTT. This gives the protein CASSETTTNEKLFF. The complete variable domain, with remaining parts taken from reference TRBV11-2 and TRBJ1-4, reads EAGVAQSPRYKIIEKRQSVAFWCNPISGHATLYWYQQILGQGPKLLIQFQNNGVVDDSQLPKDRFSAERLKGVDSTLKIQPAKLEDSAVYLCASSETTTNEKLFFGSGTQLSVL.

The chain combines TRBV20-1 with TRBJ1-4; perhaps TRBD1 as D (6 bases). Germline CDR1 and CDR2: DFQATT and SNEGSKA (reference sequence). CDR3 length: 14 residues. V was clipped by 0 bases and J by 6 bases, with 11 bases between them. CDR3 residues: CSAREQGGYEKLFF. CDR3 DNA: TGCAGTGCTAGAGAACAGGGAGGGTATGAAAAACTGTTTTTT.

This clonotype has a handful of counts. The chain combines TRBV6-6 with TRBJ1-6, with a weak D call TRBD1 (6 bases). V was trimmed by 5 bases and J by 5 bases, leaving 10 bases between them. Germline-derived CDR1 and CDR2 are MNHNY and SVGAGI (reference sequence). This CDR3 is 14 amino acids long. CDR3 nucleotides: TGTGCCAGCAGTGGACAGTTCGATAATTCACCCCTCCACTTT. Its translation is CASSGQFDNSPLHF.

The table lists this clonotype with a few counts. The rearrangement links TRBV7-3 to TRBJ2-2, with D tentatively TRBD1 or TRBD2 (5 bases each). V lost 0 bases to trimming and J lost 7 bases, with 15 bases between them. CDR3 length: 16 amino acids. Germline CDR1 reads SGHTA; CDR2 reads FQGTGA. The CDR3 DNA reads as TGTGCCAGCAGCTTAACGCGCCCGGGGCTTAGCGGGGAGCTGTTTTTT. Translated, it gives CASSLTRPGLSGELFF.

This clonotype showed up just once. CDR3 DNA: TGTGCCAGTAGACAGACAGGGTCGTTTCAGCCCCAGCATTTT. This sequence encodes CASRQTGSFQPQHF. The gene calls are TRBV19 and TRBJ1-5; TRBD1 matches at 7 bases. The CDR3 consists of 14 residues. With 6 bases clipped from V and 6 bases from J, the junction kept 8 bases outside the gene matches. Germline-derived CDR1 and CDR2 are LNHDA and SQIVND (reference sequence).

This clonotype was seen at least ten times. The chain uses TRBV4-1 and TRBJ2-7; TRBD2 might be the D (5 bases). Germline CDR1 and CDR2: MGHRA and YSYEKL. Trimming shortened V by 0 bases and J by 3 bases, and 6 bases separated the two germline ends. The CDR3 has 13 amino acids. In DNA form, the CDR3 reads TGCGCCAGCAGCCAAGATCGGGGCTACGAGCAGTACTTC. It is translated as CASSQDRGYEQYF.

The DNA of the CDR3 is TGTGCTTCATCCGAACTAGCGGGGGGCCTATCCGGGGAGCTGTTTTTT. Translation gives CASSELAGGLSGELFF. The chain has TRBV2 and TRBJ2-2; TRBD2 matches 12 bases. This CDR3 has 16 amino acids. The V gene's germline CDR1 is SNHLY and CDR2 FYNNEI.

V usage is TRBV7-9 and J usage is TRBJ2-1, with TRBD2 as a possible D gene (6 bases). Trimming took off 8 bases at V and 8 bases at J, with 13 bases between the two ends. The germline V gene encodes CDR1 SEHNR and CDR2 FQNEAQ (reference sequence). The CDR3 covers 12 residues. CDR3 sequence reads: CASLLTGDEQFF. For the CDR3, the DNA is TGTGCCAGCCTCCTGACGGGGGATGAGCAGTTCTTC. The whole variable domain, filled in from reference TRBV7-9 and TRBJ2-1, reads DTGVSQNPRHKITKRGQNVTFRCDPISEHNRLYWYRQTLGQGPEFLTYFQNEAQLEKSRLLSDRFSAERPKGSFSTLEIQRTEQGDSAMYLCASLLTGDEQFFGPGTRLTVL.

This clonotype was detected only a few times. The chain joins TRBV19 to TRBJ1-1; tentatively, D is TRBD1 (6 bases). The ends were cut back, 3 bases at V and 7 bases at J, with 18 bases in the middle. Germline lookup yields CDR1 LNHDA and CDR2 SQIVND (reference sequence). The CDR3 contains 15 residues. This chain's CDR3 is CASSIAGQPSHEAFF. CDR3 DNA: TGTGCCAGTAGTATCGCGGGACAACCCTCTCATGAAGCTTTCTTT.